This record concerns one TCR beta chain sequence. The source of the sample is a study of blood T cell repertoires in COVID-19. Across the study: Samples representing acute and convalescent COVID-19 were sourced from the United States, Italy and Spain. Nucleic acid was either cDNA or gDNA, and it came from T cells, B-cell-depleted T cells, or PBMCs.

Germline V gene data show CDR1 as ENHRY and CDR2 as SYGVKD. Germline trimming cut 5 bases from V and 9 bases from J; bases unmatched to any gene: 11. The CDR3 extends over 14 amino acids. Original processing notes: Researchers report that nucleated cell counts were estimated from reference gene primer amplification. Measured with immunoSEQ multiplex PCR; TCRdb has only the in-frame clones, and not every one. D and trimming come from the DNA, and the V and J calls and clone size come from that table. The data hold 160,000 or so clones, with about four fifths observed a single time. The sequence derives from a man in his 60s with acute or convalescent COVID-19. The chain recombines TRBV10-3 with TRBJ2-7, with 9 positions matching TRBD1. Source material: peripheral blood. CDR3 sequence: CAISRGTGYLGQYF. The CDR3 nucleotides read TGTGCCATCAGTAGGGGGACAGGGTACCTCGGGCAGTACTTC.